This TCR beta chain was found in a study of neurological immune-mediated disorders. Study information: Among the 34 patients with multiple sclerosis, roughly 31 were relapsing-remitting, while 3 were secondary progressive.

One entry per CDR3 protein results from TCRdb running MiXCR on the 5' RACE reads. This table has about 48,000 distinct CDR3 sequences, around 1.9% appearing once. This clonotype was observed many times. Trimming took off 1 base at V and 1 base at J, with 7 bases between the two ends. The CDR3 contains 14 residues. The gene calls are TRBV12-3 or TRBV12-4 and TRBJ1-1; D gene ambiguous. This receptor was identified in a woman in her forties with multiple sclerosis. The sample taken for sequencing was PBMCs. CDR3 loop: CASSLGRRNTEAFF. CDR3 in DNA: TGTGCCAGCAGTTTAGGCAGGAGGAACACTGAAGCTTTCTTT.